Included here is one T cell receptor beta chain sequence, with context. The germline gives CDR1 MNHEY, CDR2 SVGAGI. The V gene lost 4 bases and the J gene lost 1 base, with 11 bases spanning the gap. CDR3 length equals 16 residues. The table came from immunoSEQ multiplex PCR; TCRdb's copy has only in-frame clones and leaves some out. The sample lists some 64,000 clones; around 92% were seen once. These data belong to a study of T cell changes during pregnancy in multiple sclerosis. The clonotype was recovered from a female donor with multiple sclerosis, enrolled in a pregnancy study. Sequencing used peripheral blood, obtained after pregnancy. The V gene is TRBV6-5, the J gene TRBJ2-6; perhaps TRBD2 as D (6 bases). This chain's CDR3 is CASSSGEGSGANVLTF. The CDR3, as DNA: TGTGCCAGCAGTTCGGGAGAAGGGTCTGGGGCCAACGTCCTGACTTTC.